The TCR beta chain described here comes from a study of T-cell memory formation after mild COVID-19. Study-wide context: Largely, the TCR clusters proved donor specific. Study findings and constraints: Chiefly within CM and EM were the contracting CD4+ clones; CD8+ ones were within EMRA.

To note about this clonotype: As yet, its antigen is unknown.

5'RACE primed from the constant segment yielded TCR alpha and TCR beta cDNA libraries bearing sample barcodes and UMIs. Each CDR3 protein gets one entry after TCRdb re-called the 5' RACE reads with MiXCR. The table includes 400,000 to 450,000 distinct CDR3 sequences, over 15% detected once. Germline CDR1 is SGHTA and CDR2 is FQGNSA. J gave up 8 bases and V 2 bases, and 9 bases lay outside the gene matches. The CDR3 has 15 amino acids. This chain joins TRBV7-2 and TRBJ2-1, with 7 nucleotides matching TRBD2. This receptor was identified in a man younger than 35 who had mild COVID-19 (a few samples of this study predate the infection). Cell type and time point are not known. Source material: PBMCs or a T cell subset sorted from them (not recorded which). As DNA, the CDR3 is TGTGCCAGCAGCTTATTTAGCGGGTGGGTGGATGAGCAGTTCTTC. Translation gives CASSLFSGWVDEQFF.